The clone carrying this T cell receptor (beta chain) was seen only a few times. Its antigen is still unknown. The data originate from a study of vaccination and CD4 T cells after COVID-19. Study-wide results and caveats: Within convalescent individuals, 304 out of 307 vaccine-specific clones proved to be spike mono-reactive. Researchers report that a median about 90% of reactive clones in convalescent patients surfaced only post-vaccination.

Sequenced with the Oncomine TCR Beta short-read assay was DNA taken from cultured CD4+ T cells. Cultured CD4+ T cells yielded the extracted genomic DNA. TCRdb fed the PCR reads into MiXCR, producing one record per CDR3 protein. This table has tens of thousands of distinct CDR3 sequences, about 35% appearing once. The sample's time point: late sampling 161 to 241 days after vaccination in three convalescent patients. Indicated treatment: roughly 10-day PBMC culture with coronavirus spike peptide pools or control peptides (ViraFEST assay). The junction had 8 bases not matched to a gene; V was cut back by 3 bases and J by 3 bases. The CDR3 sequence is 15 residues long. Germline loops: CDR1 DFQATT, CDR2 SNEGSKA (reference sequence).

The sample here was CD4+ T cells from blood, cultured in vitro, taken about 7 months after SARS-CoV-2 vaccination. J is TRBJ2-5 and V is TRBV20-1, with 9 bases lining up with TRBD1. The receptor was isolated from a human donor who had recovered from COVID-19. The CDR3 region is CSASKWDRAKETQYF. Here the CDR3 DNA reads TGCAGTGCTAGTAAATGGGACAGGGCGAAAGAGACCCAGTACTTC.